This T cell receptor (beta chain) came from a study of shared clonotypes between healthy human individuals. Study-level information: Three CD4 naive, three CD4 memory, two CD8 naive and one CD8 memory plate were used per donor. Study findings and constraints: Naive subsets tended to show greater estimated richness than memory subsets. With several donors compared, about 5% of naive CD4 clonotypes were shared. Collection of samples was limited to blood; tissue repertoires likely differ.

The repertoire was sequenced with immunoSEQ multiplex PCR; TCRdb's copy has only in-frame clones and lacks some. The repertoire has around 99,000 clones, over 60% of them found once; the top ten carry roughly 50%. The CDR3 spans 15 residues. Concerning this clone: Its antigen is currently unknown. One end of the junction does not line up with germline, which may come from a read error.

This TCR was recovered from a man aged 25-45 years in good health. The rearrangement links TRBV5-3 to TRBJ2-7; the match to TRBD2 covers 9 bases. TRBV5-3 is an open reading frame whose function is uncertain. The source material was memory CD8+ T cells sorted from blood. The subset was: CD45RO+ cells pooled with CCR7-negative TemRA cells. CDR3 sequence (DNA): TGTGCCAGCAGCTTGTCGGGTAGCGGGGGATACGAGCAGTACTTC. Protein sequence: CASSLSGSGGYEQYF.